This entry lists 18 T cell receptor beta chains sequenced from one sample in a study of blood T cell repertoires in COVID-19 (dated by TCRdb to about 2020). Preparation of the library involved the immunoSEQ multiplex PCR assay. TCRdb carries this immuneACCESS record with in-frame sequences only. Its versions omit some clonotypes, under half of them owing to an unresolved V gene in the studies checked, with the rest unexplained. The sample table holds about 210,000 clones, of which 82% were seen once. The leading ten clones occupy about 7.8% of the sample. Sequenced material: peripheral blood. Receptors were obtained from a woman aged 60-75 years with COVID-19, enrolled during active disease.

This chain uses TRBV11-3 with TRBJ2-3, with a weak D call TRBD2 (6 bases). CDR3 length: 16 residues. Trimming took 1 base from V and 7 from J, leaving 18 bases between them. Germline assignment: CDR1 SGHNT and CDR2 YENEEA. The CDR3, as DNA: TGTGCCAGCAGCTTAGTCCGGGACGGACTAAGGAATACGCAGTATTTT. This sequence encodes CASSLVRDGLRNTQYF.

CDR3 sequence reads: CASSRLTGGGGNEQFF. The CDR3 DNA sequence: TGTGCCAGCAGCCGCCTTACAGGGGGCGGGGGCAATGAGCAGTTCTTC. The chain uses TRBV11-2 and TRBJ2-1; 9 positions match TRBD1. Per germline, CDR1 SGHAT and CDR2 FQNNGV. The V gene end was trimmed by 5 bases and the J gene end by 6 bases; junction bases not matched to a gene: 11. This CDR3 is built from 16 residues.

This clone was seen only a few times. This chain links TRBV9 with TRBJ2-7, with 7 bases lining up with TRBD1. V shed 1 base and J 3 bases; nucleotides not matched to a gene: 4. CDR3 length equals 14 residues. In germline, CDR1 is SGDLS, CDR2 YYNGEE. The CDR3 DNA reads TGTGCCAGCAGCGTACAGGGGGAAGGCTACGAGCAGTACTTC. Protein sequence: CASSVQGEGYEQYF.

The genes are TRBV5-4 and TRBJ2-7; TRBD2 aligns across 15 bases. This CDR3 comprises 15 residues. Germline CDR1 and CDR2: SGHNT and YYREEE (reference sequence). V trimming: 4 bases; J trimming: 4 bases; junction bases outside the gene matches: 3. The CDR3 nucleotides read TGTGCCAGCAGCCCCGGGACTAGCGGGAGGTACGAGCAGTACTTC. Protein sequence: CASSPGTSGRYEQYF.

The chain combines TRBV30 with TRBJ2-1, with 10 bases that match TRBD1. The CDR3 covers 13 residues. Losses at the gene ends were 7 bases for V and 4 bases for J; bases not matched to a gene: 4. Per the germline V gene, CDR1 is GTSNPN and CDR2 is SVGIG (reference sequence). In DNA form, the CDR3 reads TGTGCCTTACGACAGGGGGCATACAATGAGCAGTTCTTC. This encodes CALRQGAYNEQFF.

The rearrangement links TRBV15 to TRBJ1-4, with TRBD1 as a possible D gene (6 bases). V shed 3 bases and J shed 6 bases, with 11 bases lying between them. The CDR3 runs 14 residues. CDR1 LNHNV and CDR2 YYDKDF come from the germline V gene (reference sequence). The chain's CDR3 is CATSSGQLDEKLFF. DNA for the CDR3: TGTGCCACCAGCAGTGGACAGCTAGATGAAAAACTGTTTTTT. The full variable domain, in which reference TRBV15 and TRBJ1-4 provide the parts outside the CDR3, is DAMVIQNPRYQVTQFGKPVTLSCSQTLNHNVMYWYQQKSSQAPKLLFHYYDKDFNNEADTPDNFQSRRPNTSFCFLDIRSPGLGDTAMYLCATSSGQLDEKLFFGSGTQLSVL.

The genes are TRBV4-3 and TRBJ1-1, with a possible D match to TRBD1 (5 bases). The length of the CDR3 is 18 residues. Trimming stripped 4 bases from V and 5 bases from J, with 26 bases between. Germline V gene sequence: CDR1 LGHNA, CDR2 YSLEER. The CDR3 DNA is TGCGCCAGCAGCCGAACGGGGGTAGGGTGGAGGGCGGGGACTGAAGCTTTCTTT. Its translation: CASSRTGVGWRAGTEAFF.

The V and J genes are TRBV7-9 and TRBJ2-1, with a tentative D call TRBD2 (5 bases). The CDR3 totals 12 residues. The V and J ends lost 2 bases and 7 bases respectively, with 6 bases between them. Germline loops: CDR1 SEHNR, CDR2 FQNEAQ (reference sequence). In DNA, the CDR3 is TGTGCCAGCAGCTTATCGGGGAATGAGCAGTTCTTC. Amino acids: CASSLSGNEQFF.

V is TRBV11-3 and J is TRBJ2-1; 10 nucleotides agree with TRBD2. The germline CDR1 and CDR2 sequences are SGHNT and YENEEA. The CDR3 is 14 amino acids. The V segment lost 3 bases and the J segment 9 bases; nucleotides outside the gene matches: 5. The CDR3 sequence: CASSLSSGSLEQFF. CDR3 bases: TGTGCCAGCAGCTTGTCTAGCGGGAGCCTTGAGCAGTTCTTC.

This chain connects TRBV6-5 to TRBJ2-4; TRBD1 is a possible D gene (6 bases). The V and J ends lost 5 bases and 10 bases respectively, with 15 bases between them. CDR1 is MNHEY and CDR2 is SVGAGI in the germline V gene. The CDR3 extends over 13 amino acids. The CDR3 nucleotides are TGTGCCAGCAGTCCCAGACAGGATCGGATTCAGTACTTC. Its translation: CASSPRQDRIQYF.

Notes on this clone: This sample includes further DNA sequences coding for the same CDR3. This chain joins TRBV28 and TRBJ1-5; D ambiguous. With 1 base removed from V and 2 bases from J, the gap between germline ends came to 9 bases. The CDR3 runs 15 residues. CDR1 is MDHEN, CDR2 SYDVKM, per germline. This chain's CDR3 is CASSLSLSGNQPQHF. CDR3 in DNA: TGTGCCAGCAGTTTATCCCTCTCGGGCAATCAGCCCCAGCATTTT.

The chain is built from TRBV12-2 and TRBJ1-2; the table gives TRBD1 as D, unverified against the DNA. TRBV12-2 is labeled a pseudogene. The length of the CDR3 is 12 residues. The CDR3 DNA sequence: TGTGCAAGTCGCCGTACAGGGGTTGGCTACACCTTC. Its translation is CASRRTGVGYTF.

This chain uses TRBV5-4 with TRBJ2-3; D may be TRBD2 (5 bases). Trimming pared 2 bases from V and 1 base from J, leaving 8 bases between. The CDR3 is 14 amino acids. Germline CDR1 SGHNT, CDR2 YYREEE (reference sequence). CDR3 protein: CASSFSGGTDTQYF. DNA of the CDR3: TGTGCCAGCAGCTTCAGCGGCGGCACAGATACGCAGTATTTT.

The count of this clone is one. The CDR3 here is CATSRATGGTSTDTQYF. In DNA, the CDR3 is TGTGCCACCAGCAGAGCCACGGGCGGGACTAGCACAGATACGCAGTATTTT. The chain combines TRBV15 with TRBJ2-3, with D maybe TRBD2 (6 bases). Germline assignment: CDR1 LNHNV and CDR2 YYDKDF (reference sequence). The CDR3 sequence is 17 residues long. Trimming cost V 1 base and J 0 bases, with 14 bases left between them.

This clone was detected once. The rearrangement joins TRBV5-1 to TRBJ1-6; D uncertain. The V gene lost 1 base and the J gene lost 10 bases, with 15 bases spanning the gap. The CDR3 length is 15 residues. Germline V gene lookup returns CDR1 SGHRS and CDR2 YFSETQ. The CDR3, as DNA: TGCGCCAGCAGCTTGATCCGGGATCAAGACTCACCCCTCCACTTT. Its protein is CASSLIRDQDSPLHF.

V and J are TRBV27 and TRBJ2-7; 7 nucleotides align to TRBD1. Germline CDR1 is MNHEY and CDR2 is SMNVEV (reference sequence). This CDR3 is built from 13 residues. V lost 5 bases, J lost 3 bases, and 4 bases stayed unmatched. CDR3 protein: CASSLNRGYEQYV. The CDR3 DNA is TGTGCCAGCAGTCTAAACAGGGGCTACGAGCAGTACGTC.

This chain connects TRBV2 to TRBJ1-1; TRBD1 might be the D (6 bases). CDR1 is SNHLY, CDR2 FYNNEI, per germline. This CDR3 spans 13 amino acids. V lost 3 bases, J lost 4 bases, and 9 bases lay in between. The CDR3 loop reads CASSDKGGTEAFF. In DNA form, the CDR3 reads TGTGCCAGCAGTGACAAAGGGGGCACTGAAGCTTTCTTT.

V is TRBV6-6 and J is TRBJ1-1; no clear D. This CDR3 is built from 16 residues. The germline gives CDR1 MNHNY, CDR2 SVGAGI (reference sequence). V shed 3 bases and J shed 1 base, with 15 bases lying between them. CDR3 nucleotide sequence: TGTGCCAGCAGTTATTCGAAAAGCCCTAGGAACACTGAAGCTTTCTTT. Translating gives CASSYSKSPRNTEAFF.